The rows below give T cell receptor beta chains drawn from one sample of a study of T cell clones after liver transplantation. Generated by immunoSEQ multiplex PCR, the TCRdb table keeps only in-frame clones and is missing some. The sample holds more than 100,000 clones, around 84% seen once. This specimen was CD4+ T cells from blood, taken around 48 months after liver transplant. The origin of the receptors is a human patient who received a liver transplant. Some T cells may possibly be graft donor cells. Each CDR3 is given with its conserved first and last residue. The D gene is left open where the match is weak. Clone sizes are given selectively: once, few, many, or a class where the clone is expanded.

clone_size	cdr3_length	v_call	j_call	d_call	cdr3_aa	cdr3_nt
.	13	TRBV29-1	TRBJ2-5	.	CSVLGGRGETQYF	TGCAGCGTCCTGGGGGGGCGAGGAGAGACCCAGTACTTC
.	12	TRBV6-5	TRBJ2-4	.	CASTARENIQYF	TGTGCCAGCACCGCGAGAGAAAACATTCAGTACTTC
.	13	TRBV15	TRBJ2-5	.	CATSRERPWTQYF	TGTGCCACCAGCAGAGAGAGGCCTTGGACCCAGTACTTC
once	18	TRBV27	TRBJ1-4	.	CASSARTGFLSTNEKLFF	TGTGCCAGCAGTGCACGAACAGGGTTTTTATCAACTAATGAAAAACTGTTTTTT
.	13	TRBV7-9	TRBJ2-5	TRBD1	CASSRTGVETQYF	TGTGCCAGCAGCCGAACAGGGGTCGAGACCCAGTACTTC
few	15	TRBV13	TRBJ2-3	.	CASRPILMGRDTQYF	TGTGCCAGCAGACCTATCCTTATGGGGCGAGATACGCAGTATTTT
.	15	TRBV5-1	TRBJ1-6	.	CASSLVGGNNSPLHF	TGCGCCAGCAGCTTGGTCGGAGGGAACAATTCACCCCTCCACTTT
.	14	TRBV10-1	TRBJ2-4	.	CASSGQVAKNIQYF	TGCGCCAGCAGTGGACAGGTAGCCAAAAACATTCAGTACTTC
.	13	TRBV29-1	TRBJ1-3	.	CSGIMDSGNTIYF	TGCAGCGGGATTATGGACTCTGGAAACACCATATATTTT
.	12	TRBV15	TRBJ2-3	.	CATSKTGRGQYF	TGTGCCACCAGTAAGACAGGTCGGGGGCAGTATTTT
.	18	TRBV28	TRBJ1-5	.	CASSLSPFFRDSNQPQHF	TGTGCCAGCAGTTTATCCCCTTTTTTTCGGGATAGCAATCAGCCCCAGCATTTT
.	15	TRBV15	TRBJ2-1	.	CATSRDRGGYNEQFF	TGTGCCACCAGCAGAGATCGGGGAGGTTACAATGAGCAGTTCTTC
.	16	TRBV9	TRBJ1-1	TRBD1	CASSGKTGVGNTEAFF	TGTGCCAGCAGCGGTAAGACAGGGGTGGGGAACACTGAAGCTTTCTTT
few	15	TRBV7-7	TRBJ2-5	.	CASSLGGFYQETQYF	TGTGCCAGCAGCTTAGGTGGCTTTTACCAAGAGACCCAGTACTTC
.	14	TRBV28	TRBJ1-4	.	CASRLGVTNEKLFF	TGTGCCAGCAGGCTAGGGGTGACTAATGAAAAACTGTTTTTT
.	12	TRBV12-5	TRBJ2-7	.	CASGPPRGGQYF	TGTGCTAGTGGTCCCCCCCGGGGCGGGCAGTACTTC
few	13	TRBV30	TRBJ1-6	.	CAWRAGNNSPLHF	TGTGCCTGGAGGGCTGGGAATAATTCACCCCTCCACTTT
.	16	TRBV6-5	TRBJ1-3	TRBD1	CASSLGQGASGNTIYF	TGTGCCAGCAGTTTGGGACAGGGGGCGTCTGGAAACACCATATATTTT
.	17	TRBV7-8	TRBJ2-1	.	CASSLAYLREAYNEQFF	TGTGCCAGCAGCTTAGCGTACTTAAGGGAGGCCTACAATGAGCAGTTCTTC
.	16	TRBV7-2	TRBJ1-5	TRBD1	CASSFSGTVANQPQHF	TGTGCCAGCAGCTTCTCCGGGACAGTCGCTAATCAGCCCCAGCATTTT
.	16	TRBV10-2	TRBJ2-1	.	CASSVNPLSSYNEQFF	TGCGCCAGCAGTGTTAATCCCCTGAGCTCCTACAATGAGCAGTTCTTC
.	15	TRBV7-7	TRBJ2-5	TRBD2	CASSLGSGGLETQYF	TGTGCCAGCAGCTTAGGTAGCGGGGGGCTGGAGACCCAGTACTTC
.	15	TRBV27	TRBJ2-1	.	CASSPPLTGYNEQFF	TGTGCCAGCAGTCCCCCCCTCACGGGGTACAATGAGCAGTTCTTC
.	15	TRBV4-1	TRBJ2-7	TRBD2	CASSQAGTSGYEQYF	TGCGCCAGCAGCCAAGCGGGGACTAGCGGATACGAGCAGTACTTC
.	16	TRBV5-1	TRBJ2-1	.	CASSLDFWGSYNEQFF	TGCGCCAGCAGCTTGGATTTCTGGGGGTCCTACAATGAGCAGTTCTTC
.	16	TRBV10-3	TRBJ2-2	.	CAISESLRQNTGELFF	TGTGCCATCAGTGAGTCTTTGAGACAGAACACCGGGGAGCTGTTTTTT
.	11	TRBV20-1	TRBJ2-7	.	CSTPVLYEQYF	TGCAGTACCCCGGTTCTTTACGAGCAGTACTTC